This T cell receptor beta chain was observed in a study of cytotoxic CD8 clonotypes in ibrutinib-treated CLL. Study details: Among responders, roughly 25 were partial and 2 complete; after median roughly 66 months, 14 stayed remitted and roughly 12 progressed.

Study-wide results and caveats: In comparison with age-matched healthy donors, baseline clonality was higher and tracked circulating CD8+ T-cell counts. A rise in clonality was seen at ibrutinib response, and a fall back toward baseline was seen at progression. Clonotypes that were public were uncommon, and they contracted or stayed stable on treatment.

Germline CDR1 and CDR2: SEHNR and FQNEAQ (reference sequence). Trimming removed 4 bases from V and 4 bases from J, with 10 bases in between. The CDR3 consists of 13 residues. On this clone: Antigen specificity is unknown.

Assay: immunoSEQ multiplex PCR; the TCRdb copy retains only in-frame clones and omits some. The sample lists some 200,000 clones; around 70% were seen once. The chain uses TRBV7-9 and TRBJ1-2; D not certain. The receptor's source is a human donor with chronic lymphocytic leukemia. Sequences were derived from PBMCs, sampled after 12 months of ibrutinib treatment. This CDR3 is CASSSNPVYGYTF. CDR3 coding DNA: TGTGCCAGCAGCTCCAACCCAGTCTATGGCTACACCTTC.